Each of the 2 T cell receptor beta chains below was sequenced from the same sample in a study of CD8 T cells in Susac syndrome. Random hexamers were used to reverse transcribe an amount of roughly 0.45 to 1 ug RNA. TCRdb re-called the immunoSEQ multiplex PCR reads through MiXCR, storing one row per CDR3 protein. The sample shows approximately 200,000 distinct CDR3 sequences, 85% to 95% of them seen only once. The sequenced material came from CD4+ T cells from PBMCs. The receptors originated from a human donor with multiple sclerosis.

The rearrangement joins TRBV10-3 to TRBJ2-1, with a tentative D call TRBD2 (7 bases). The CDR3 contains 16 residues. V was shortened by 0 bases and J by 6 bases, with 15 bases between the two germline ends. Germline CDR1 ENHRY, CDR2 SYGVKD. The CDR3 protein is CAISESQGGGRNEQFF. The CDR3 nucleotides are TGTGCCATCAGTGAGTCGCAAGGCGGGGGCCGCAATGAGCAGTTCTTC.

The rearrangement joins TRBV6-2 or TRBV6-3 to TRBJ2-7; tentative D call: TRBD2 (7 bases). This CDR3 has 13 amino acids. Germline values: CDR1 MNHEY, CDR2 SVGEGT. V was cut by 9 bases and J by 4 bases, with 16 bases left in between. CDR3: CASSLRGAYEQYV. Here the CDR3 DNA reads TGTGCCAGTTCGCTACGGGGGGCATACGAGCAGTACGTC.